These 10 T cell receptor beta chains share one sample of origin, sequenced in a study of blood T cell repertoires in COVID-19 (dated by TCRdb to between 2020 and 2021). The method behind the library was the immunoSEQ multiplex PCR assay. This is the immuneACCESS table as TCRdb keeps it, with only in-frame sequences that have V and J called. A part of the clones is gone; compared with another copy, unresolved V genes explain less than half, and the rest is unexplained. In this sample the table shows about 480,000 clones, approximately 90% of which occur a single time. The ten largest clones add up to 1.8% of the sample. The sample consisted of PBMCs or T cells enriched from blood (not recorded which). Receptors originate from a woman aged 40 to 49 who had recovered from COVID-19.

The V call is TRBV18, the J call TRBJ1-6; TRBD1 matches 7 bases. Looked up from germline, CDR1 is KGHSH and CDR2 is LQKENI. This CDR3 is built from 13 residues. With V trimmed by 3 bases and J by 10 bases, 3 bases remained unmatched. The DNA for the CDR3 is TGTGCCAGCTCACCCGACAGGGAGTCACCCCTCCACTTT. Encoded protein: CASSPDRESPLHF.

The rearrangement links TRBV11-2 to TRBJ2-2; D remains ambiguous. The ends were cut back, 1 base at V and 8 bases at J, with 14 bases in the middle. The CDR3 is 15 residues long. CDR1 and CDR2 from the germline V gene are SGHAT and FQNNGV. The CDR3 DNA reads as TGTGCCAGCAGCTTAGTCAGTCGCGGTGGGGGGGAGCTGTTTTTT. Its protein is CASSLVSRGGGELFF.

The V call is TRBV4-2, the J call TRBJ1-4; D is unclear. From germline, CDR1 is LGHNA and CDR2 YNFKEQ. Between the trimmed V and J ends, which lost 1 base and 0 bases, there was a span of 15 bases. The CDR3 consists of 18 residues. In DNA form, the CDR3 reads TGTGCCAGCAGCCAAGGTCCGACGGAGATCTCAACTAATGAAAAACTGTTTTTT. Translated, it gives CASSQGPTEISTNEKLFF.

The chain combines TRBV3-1 (or the pseudogene TRBV3-2) with TRBJ1-2; D is ambiguous. Per germline, CDR1 LGHDT and CDR2 YNNKEL (reference sequence). The CDR3 spans 13 residues. V lost 3 bases and J 4 bases, leaving 9 bases between the germline ends. The CDR3 here is CASSQLESYGYTF. The CDR3 bases are TGTGCCAGCAGCCAGCTGGAGAGCTATGGCTACACCTTC.

The chain couples TRBV11-2 to TRBJ1-6, with TRBD1 identical over 8 bases. Trimming took 5 bases from V and 9 from J; bases not matched to a gene: 6. This CDR3 contains 14 residues. CDR1 SGHAT and CDR2 FQNNGV come from the germline V gene. Here the CDR3 reads CASSLGQGASPLHF. CDR3 in DNA: TGTGCCAGCAGCCTTGGACAGGGTGCTTCACCCCTCCACTTT.

The chain is built from TRBV6-5 and TRBJ1-2, with D possibly matching TRBD1 (5 bases). V was shortened by 6 bases and J by 4 bases, with 12 bases between the two germline ends. The CDR3 loop spans 13 amino acids. Germline V gene lookup returns CDR1 MNHEY and CDR2 SVGAGI. The CDR3 sequence is CASRGGGTYGYTF. The DNA for the CDR3 is TGTGCCAGCAGGGGGGGAGGGACCTATGGCTACACCTTC.

The chain couples TRBV24-1 to TRBJ2-1; weak D call: TRBD1 (5 bases). The CDR3 length is 14 residues. V was shortened by 2 bases and J by 8 bases, with 12 bases between the two germline ends. CDR1 is KGHDR and CDR2 is SFDVKD in the germline V gene. The CDR3 DNA is TGTGCCACCAGTGATTGGGGCAACTCCCATGAGCAGTTCTTC. Residues: CATSDWGNSHEQFF.

The chain employs TRBV10-3 and TRBJ2-2; maybe TRBD2 (6 bases). The CDR3 sequence is 17 residues long. Trimming stripped 0 bases from V and 0 bases from J, with 11 bases between. CDR1 ENHRY and CDR2 SYGVKD come from the germline V gene. The CDR3 sequence is CAISESVGGTNTGELFF. CDR3 bases: TGTGCCATCAGTGAGTCGGTAGGCGGGACGAACACCGGGGAGCTGTTTTTT.

The chain recombines TRBV7-2 with TRBJ1-5; TRBD1 matches 9 bases. The CDR3 has 15 residues. Germline trimming cut 4 bases from V and 7 bases from J; bases unmatched to any gene: 8. From germline, CDR1 is SGHTA and CDR2 FQGNSA. CDR3: CASSSTGGSSQPQHF. CDR3 sequence (DNA): TGTGCCAGCAGCTCGACAGGGGGTAGTTCGCAGCCCCAGCATTTT.

The rearrangement joins TRBV21-1 to TRBJ2-7; the D call of TRBD1 is as the table states it, not checked on the DNA. TRBV21-1 is termed a pseudogene. This CDR3 is built from 11 residues. CDR3 residues: CASSNNRVKYF. CDR3 DNA: TGTGCCAGCAGCAACAACAGGGTAAAGTACTTC.